This TCR beta chain was sequenced in a study of cytomegalovirus exposure and HLA in healthy donors. Germline CDR1 reads MNHEY; CDR2 reads SMNVEV (reference sequence). V was pared by 0 bases and J by 2 bases, with 16 bases of the junction left unmatched. The CDR3 is 22 amino acids. Study findings and constraints: Donors were assumed by presence/absence analyses to have roughly uniform sequencing depth. Cytomegalovirus association was listed for 164 TCR beta chains.

The PCR was carried out with 60 Vbeta primers and 13 Jbeta primers. Clones were read by immunoSEQ multiplex PCR, and TCRdb kept only the in-frame ones, dropping some. Here the sample spans about 110,000 clones, 75% to 85% being singletons. This clone was picked up a small number of times. The target antigen is unknown. Source material: PBMCs. The rearrangement joins TRBV27 to TRBJ1-4, with 12 bases identical to TRBD1. The receptor was isolated from a woman under 30 in good health and CMV-seropositive. DNA for the CDR3: TGTGCCAGCAGTTTATCGCCCCTCCGGGACAGGGGGCCGGGTGGGACTAATGAAAAACTGTTTTTT. Its protein product is CASSLSPLRDRGPGGTNEKLFF.